What follows are 14 T cell receptor beta chains derived from one specimen sequenced in a study of tumor-infiltrating lymphocytes in primary liver carcinoma. Reverse transcription of around 500 ng total RNA with a constant-region primer produced TCR beta cDNA. Three nested multiplex PCR rounds, a slightly modified ARM-PCR method, built the TCR beta libraries. The first two PCR rounds used TRBV1-TRBV30 primers with a Cbeta primer, approximately 9 cycles each. TCRdb fed the multiplex PCR reads into MiXCR, producing one record per CDR3 protein. The table lists approximately 340,000 distinct CDR3 sequences, roughly two thirds of them singletons, with about 6.1% in the top ten. Blood RNA originated from unsorted whole blood, with germline DNA additionally extracted. The sample was peripheral blood. The receptors were sampled from a man aged 35-49 years with primary liver carcinoma and hepatitis B virus infection.

Remarks on this clonotype: An end of the junction differs from the germline gene, which may be a read error. This chain connects TRBV11-2 to TRBJ2-1; TRBD1 matches at 9 bases. The V gene's germline CDR1 is SGHAT and CDR2 FQNNGV. This CDR3 spans 13 amino acids. DNA for the CDR3: TGTACCAGCAGCTTAGGACAGGGGTCTGATCAGTTCTTC. Translating it yields CTSSLGQGSDQFF.

Many counts were recorded for this clonotype. This chain links TRBV6-6 with TRBJ2-7; D is ambiguous. This CDR3 comprises 12 residues. Germline V gene data show CDR1 as MNHNY and CDR2 as SVGAGI (reference sequence). V was pared by 2 bases and J by 2 bases, with 4 bases between. CDR3 in amino acids: CASSYAAYEQYF. The CDR3 DNA reads TGTGCCAGCAGTTACGCGGCCTACGAGCAGTACTTC.

This clonotype was recorded at least ten times. The chain combines TRBV12-3 or TRBV12-4 with TRBJ2-7, with 12 bases fitting TRBD2. The CDR3 extends over 16 amino acids. The J segment lost 2 bases and the V segment lost 3 bases, leaving 5 bases of the junction unmatched. This CDR3 is CASSFRTSGVTYEQYF. CDR3 bases: TGTGCCAGCAGTTTCCGGACTAGCGGGGTTACCTACGAGCAGTACTTC.

V gene TRBV20-1 combines with J gene TRBJ2-6; D is ambiguous. This CDR3 is built from 17 residues. The germline gives CDR1 DFQATT, CDR2 SNEGSKA (reference sequence). The V gene lost 3 bases and the J gene lost 0 bases, with 15 bases spanning the gap. CDR3 protein: CSARAGSLSSGANVLTF. In nucleotides, the CDR3 is TGCAGTGCTAGGGCCGGGTCCCTCAGCTCTGGGGCCAACGTCCTGACTTTC.

On this clonotype: One end of the junction is discordant with germline, which a read error may explain. This chain connects TRBV5-4 to TRBJ1-2; maybe TRBD1 (6 bases). Looked up from germline, CDR1 is SGHNT and CDR2 is YYREEE (reference sequence). The CDR3 consists of 16 residues. CDR3 DNA: TGTACCAGCAGCCGTCTCGACAGGAGAGACGCCTATGGCTACACCTTC. This encodes CTSSRLDRRDAYGYTF.

Notes on this clonotype: At one boundary the junction diverges from the germline segment, which might be a read error. The gene calls are TRBV11-2 and TRBJ2-7, with 7 bases fitting TRBD1. CDR3 length: 14 residues. The germline V gene has CDR1 SGHAT and CDR2 FQNNGV. The CDR3 loop is CASMNRGFSYEQCF. The CDR3 bases are TGTGCCAGCATGAACAGGGGATTCTCCTACGAGCAATGCTTC.

Concerning this clonotype itself: The conserved phenylalanine or tryptophan is not found at the CDR3 terminus, so this likely reflects a read error. The chain recombines TRBV4-1 with TRBJ1-2; D gene uncertain. CDR3 length: 13 residues. The germline CDR1 and CDR2 sequences are MGHRA and YSYEKL. In DNA, the CDR3 is TGCGCCGGCAGCTACCAGGATAACTATGGCTACACCATC. Protein product: CAGSYQDNYGYTI.

For this clonotype: A junction end diverges from the germline sequence, so it may reflect a read error. The genes are TRBV13 and TRBJ2-7; perhaps TRBD2 as D (6 bases). This CDR3 has 14 amino acids. The germline gives CDR1 PRHDT, CDR2 FYEKMQ (reference sequence). The CDR3, as DNA: TGTGCCAGCAGCGCCCGACTAGTTTCCTACGAGGAGTACTTC. It codes for CASSARLVSYEEYF.

As regards this clonotype: This clone may be a read error of a much larger clone one base away. Lacking the conserved final phenylalanine or tryptophan, this CDR3 likely reflects a read error. The chain links TRBV10-3 to TRBJ2-3, with TRBD2 as a possible D gene (5 bases). Germline V gene data show CDR1 as ENHRY and CDR2 as SYGVKD. V was shortened by 0 bases and J by 7 bases, with 14 bases between the two germline ends. The CDR3 is 15 amino acids. For the CDR3, the DNA is TGTGCCATCAGTGAGTCGGAGGCTAGCCGGAATACGCAGTATTTG. It is translated as CAISESEASRNTQYL.

Concerning this clonotype itself: Likely a read error: the CDR3 ends without its conserved phenylalanine or tryptophan. This chain joins TRBV11-2 and TRBJ2-1; 10 bases agree with TRBD2. This CDR3 spans 14 amino acids. Per germline, CDR1 SGHAT and CDR2 FQNNGV. CDR3 protein: CVSSGLAAHNEQFL. The CDR3 bases are TGTGTCAGCAGCGGACTAGCGGCCCACAATGAGCAGTTCTTG.

There are many counts of this clonotype. V usage is TRBV6-5 and J usage is TRBJ2-1; D is possibly TRBD1 (6 bases). Trimming left V 0 bases short and J 2 bases short, with 17 bases between. The CDR3 loop spans 18 amino acids. Germline V CDR1 and CDR2: MNHEY, SVGAGI. CDR3 nucleotides: TGTGCCAGCAGTTACTCGATCCCTGGGGGCCCTCCCTACAATGAGCAGTTCTTC. Translating it yields CASSYSIPGGPPYNEQFF.

Of note for this clonotype: The junction differs from germline at one of its ends, possibly a read error. This chain connects TRBV11-2 to TRBJ2-3, with a tentative D call TRBD2 (6 bases). Germline V gene lookup returns CDR1 SGHAT and CDR2 FQNNGV. The CDR3 length is 19 residues. In nucleotides, the CDR3 is TGTGCCAGCAGCACCATAAGCCCGGCACTAGCAGAAAGCACAGATACGCTGTATTTT. Encoded protein: CASSTISPALAESTDTLYF. Using reference TRBV11-2 and TRBJ2-3 for the parts outside the CDR3, the full variable domain is EAGVAQSPRYKIIEKRQSVAFWCNPISGHATLYWYQQILGQGPKLLIQFQNNGVVDDSQLPKDRFSAERLKGVDSTLKIQPAKLEDSAVYLCASSTISPALAESTDTLYFGPGTRLTVL.

The rearrangement joins TRBV5-5 to TRBJ1-2, with 9 positions matching TRBD1. From germline, CDR1 is SGHKS and CDR2 YYEKEE (reference sequence). After removal of 4 bases from V and 3 bases from J, the junction contained 16 bases not matched to a gene. The CDR3 runs 18 residues. This chain's CDR3 is CASSRILRDRVSDYGYTF. DNA for the CDR3: TGTGCCAGCAGCCGAATACTCCGGGACAGGGTGTCGGACTATGGCTACACCTTC.

Concerning this clonotype itself: A much larger clone is a single base away; this may be a read error. V gene TRBV6-1 combines with J gene TRBJ2-7, with no clear D. Trimming shortened V by 9 bases and J by 7 bases, and 19 bases separated the two germline ends. Germline values: CDR1 MNHNS, CDR2 SASEGT. The CDR3 is made up of 13 amino acids. CDR3 amino acids: CARSIGINREQYF. For the CDR3, the DNA is TGTGCCAGGAGTATAGGTATCAATAGAGAGCAGTACTTC.